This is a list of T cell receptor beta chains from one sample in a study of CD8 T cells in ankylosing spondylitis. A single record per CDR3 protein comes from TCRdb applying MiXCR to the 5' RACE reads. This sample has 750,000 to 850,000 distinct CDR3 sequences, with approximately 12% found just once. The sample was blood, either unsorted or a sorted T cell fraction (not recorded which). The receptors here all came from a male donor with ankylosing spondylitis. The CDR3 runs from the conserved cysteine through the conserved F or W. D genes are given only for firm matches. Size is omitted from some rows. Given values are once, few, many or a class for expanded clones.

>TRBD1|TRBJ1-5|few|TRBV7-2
TGTGCCAGCAGCTCATCCGGGACAGGGAACCAGCCCCAGCATTTT
CASSSSGTGNQPQHF
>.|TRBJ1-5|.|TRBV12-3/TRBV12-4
TGTGCCAGCAGTTGGGATACACAGCCCCAGCATTTT
CASSWDTQPQHF
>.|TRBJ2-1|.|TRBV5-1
TGCGCCAGCAGCGTGGACTCGATCTACAATGAGCAGTTCTTC
CASSVDSIYNEQFF
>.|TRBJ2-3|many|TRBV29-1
TGCAGCGTTGAAGTTAGCGACGATACGCAGTATTTT
CSVEVSDDTQYF
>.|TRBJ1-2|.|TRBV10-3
TGTGCCATCAGTGAGTCGAGGGGTGTCGTCGGCTACACCTTC
CAISESRGVVGYTF
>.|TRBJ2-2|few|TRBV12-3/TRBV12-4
TGTGCCAGCAGCCCATCACGGGTCTCCACCGGGGAGCTGTTTTTT
CASSPSRVSTGELFF
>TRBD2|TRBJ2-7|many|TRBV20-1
TGCAGTGCTAGTTTAGGCGGGAGGCCCTACGAGCAGTACTTC
CSASLGGRPYEQYF
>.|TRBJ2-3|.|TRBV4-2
TGTGCCAGCAGCCAGCTGCGAGACGTGGGCACAGATACGCAGTATTTT
CASSQLRDVGTDTQYF
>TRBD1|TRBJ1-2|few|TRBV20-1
TGCAGTGCCCCGGGACAGGGGAATGGCTATGGCTACACCTTC
CSAPGQGNGYGYTF
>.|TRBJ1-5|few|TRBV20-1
TGCAGTGCTAGAGGGGGGTACAATCAGCCCCAGCATTTT
CSARGGYNQPQHF
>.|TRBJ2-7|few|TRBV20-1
TGCAGTGCTAGAGATTGGGGGCTAGCGCCAACCTACGAGCAGTACTTC
CSARDWGLAPTYEQYF
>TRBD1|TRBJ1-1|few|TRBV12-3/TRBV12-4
TGTGCCAGCACCAAACGGACAGGAGTTGACACTGAAGCTTTCTTT
CASTKRTGVDTEAFF
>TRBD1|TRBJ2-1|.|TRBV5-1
TGCGCCAGCAAACCAGGGGGTACCTACAATGAGCAGTTCTTC
CASKPGGTYNEQFF
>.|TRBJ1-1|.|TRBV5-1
TGCGCCAGCAGCTTGGCCGGTAGTGCCGAGGGAGCTTTCTTT
CASSLAGSAEGAFF
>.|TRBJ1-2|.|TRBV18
TGTGCCAGCTCACCACAGGGAAGGGATGGCTACACCTTC
CASSPQGRDGYTF
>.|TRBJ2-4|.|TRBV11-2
TGTGCCAGCAGCCGAAGTCCGGGAAAAAACATTCAGTACTTC
CASSRSPGKNIQYF
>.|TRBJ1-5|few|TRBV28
TGTGCCAGCAGGGCACTCCGCGCAGACGGAGATCAGCCCCAGCATTTT
CASRALRADGDQPQHF
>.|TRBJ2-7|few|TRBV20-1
TGCAGTGCCACAAACCACCGCACCTACGAGCAGTACTTC
CSATNHRTYEQYF
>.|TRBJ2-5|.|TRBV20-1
TGCAGTGCCTATTACAGGCTTTGGTACCAAGAGACCCAGTACTTC
CSAYYRLWYQETQYF
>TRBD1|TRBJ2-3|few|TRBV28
TGTGCCAGCAGGACGACAGGGGCAGATACGCAGTATTTT
CASRTTGADTQYF
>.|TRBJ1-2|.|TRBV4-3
TGCGCCAGCAGCCAAGGACCCTCTCTTCCGGGGGGCTACACCTTC
CASSQGPSLPGGYTF
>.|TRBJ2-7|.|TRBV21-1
TGTGCCAGCAGCAAAGGGGCCGCCGAGCAGTACTTC
CASSKGAAEQYF
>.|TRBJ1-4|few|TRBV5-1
TGCGCCAGCAGCAAAGGGACAATTGAAAAACTGTTTTTT
CASSKGTIEKLFF
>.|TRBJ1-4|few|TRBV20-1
TGCAGTGCTGGCCCGGGGGGCATGAGAGAAAAACTGTTTTTT
CSAGPGGMREKLFF
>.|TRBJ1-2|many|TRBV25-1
TGTGCCAGCAGTGAATCCGAGTATTCCTATGGCTACACCTTC
CASSESEYSYGYTF
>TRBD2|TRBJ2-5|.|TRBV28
TGTGCCAGCGCCGGGGGGTGGGCCCAGTACTTC
CASAGGWAQYF
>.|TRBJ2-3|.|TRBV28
TGTGCCAGCAGTTTAGCGGACAGACACACAGATACGCAGTATTTT
CASSLADRHTDTQYF
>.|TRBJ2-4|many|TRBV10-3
TGTGCCATCAGTGCGGACAGAGGGAAAAACATTCAGTACTTC
CAISADRGKNIQYF
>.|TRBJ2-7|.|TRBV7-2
TGTGCCAGCAGCTTATATCAGCGGTCCTACGAGCAGTACTTC
CASSLYQRSYEQYF
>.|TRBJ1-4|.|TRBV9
TGTGCCAGCAGCGCCTTTACAGGTTACAATGAAAAACTGTTTTTT
CASSAFTGYNEKLFF
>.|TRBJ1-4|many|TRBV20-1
TGCAGTGCTCCTAGGGGTGCTAATGAAAAACTGTTTTTT
CSAPRGANEKLFF
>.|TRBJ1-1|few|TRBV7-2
TGTGCCAGCAGCTTACTTTCCCAAGGGGACTATCAAGCTTTCTTT
CASSLLSQGDYQAFF
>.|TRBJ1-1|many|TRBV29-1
TGCAGCGTTCAGAACAGGGTTTCAGGCACTGAAGCTTTCTTT
CSVQNRVSGTEAFF
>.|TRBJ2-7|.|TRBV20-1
TGCAGTGCTAGCGCCTGGGGTGGGGCGAATTCCTACGAGCAGTACTTC
CSASAWGGANSYEQYF
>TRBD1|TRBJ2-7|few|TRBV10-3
TGTGCCATCAGGATGGGACAGTCTTTGGGGGAGCAGTACTTC
CAIRMGQSLGEQYF
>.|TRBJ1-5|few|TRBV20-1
TGCAGTGCTAGAGTACATAGCAATCAGCCCCAGCATTTT
CSARVHSNQPQHF
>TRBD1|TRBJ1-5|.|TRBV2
TGTGCCAGCAGTGGGGGAGGCAGGGGGCAGCCCCAGCATTTT
CASSGGGRGQPQHF
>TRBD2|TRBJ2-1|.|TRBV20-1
TGCAGTGCTCACGCTAGCGGGGCCCGCAATGAGCAGTTCTTC
CSAHASGARNEQFF
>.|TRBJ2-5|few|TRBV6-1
TGTGCCAGCAGTGATATTCGGGCCGAGACCCAGTACTTC
CASSDIRAETQYF
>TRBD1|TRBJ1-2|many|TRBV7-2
TGTGCCAGCAGTCTAGTGGTTAGGGGGCTCGGCTACACCTTC
CASSLVVRGLGYTF
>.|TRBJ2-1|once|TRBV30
TGTGCCTGGAGTGTATGGACTGGCGAATATGAGCAGTTCTTC
CAWSVWTGEYEQFF
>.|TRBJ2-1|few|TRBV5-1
TGCGCCAGCCAACGGGGACTGGGGAATGAGCAGTTCTTC
CASQRGLGNEQFF
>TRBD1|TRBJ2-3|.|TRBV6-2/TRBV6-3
TGTGCCAGCAGAACTGGACAGGCTGGATATACGCAGTATTTT
CASRTGQAGYTQYF
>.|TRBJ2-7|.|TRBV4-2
TGTGCCAGCAGCCAAGAGGACAGAAGCTCCTACGAGCAGTACTTC
CASSQEDRSSYEQYF
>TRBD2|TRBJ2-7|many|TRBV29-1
TGCAGCGTTGAGGGGACTAGCGATTCTAACGAGCAGTACTTC
CSVEGTSDSNEQYF
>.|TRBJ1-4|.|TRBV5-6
TGTGCCAGCAGCTTAGGGCCAGGGTCTGAAAAACTGTTTTTT
CASSLGPGSEKLFF
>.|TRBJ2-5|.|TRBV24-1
TGTGCCACCAGTGATCAAGAATTAACGGGGACCCAGTACTTC
CATSDQELTGTQYF
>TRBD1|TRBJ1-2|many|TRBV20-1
TGCAGTGCTTCTCCCGGGACAGGGGGCGGCTACACCTTC
CSASPGTGGGYTF
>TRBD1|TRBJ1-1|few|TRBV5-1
TGCGCCAGCAGCTGGACAGGGGGCGCAGGGAACACTGAAGCTTTCTTT
CASSWTGGAGNTEAFF
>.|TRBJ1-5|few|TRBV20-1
TGCAGTGCTAGCCTCGGGGGGGGCCAGCCCCAGCATTTT
CSASLGGGQPQHF
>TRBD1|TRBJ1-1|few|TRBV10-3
TGTGCCATCAGAGGATGGGACAGGGCGAACACTGAAGCTTTCTTT
CAIRGWDRANTEAFF
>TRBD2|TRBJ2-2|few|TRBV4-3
TGCGCCAGCAGCCAGGCGGGGGGGCGGGAGCTGTTTTTT
CASSQAGGRELFF
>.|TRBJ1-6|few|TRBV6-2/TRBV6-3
TGTGCCAGCAGTCCCCAAGACGCGCGACTCAATTCACCCCTCCACTTT
CASSPQDARLNSPLHF
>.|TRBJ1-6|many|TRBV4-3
TGCGCCAGCAGCCCTTCCGCAGGGCCCGGTAATTCACCCCTCCACTTT
CASSPSAGPGNSPLHF
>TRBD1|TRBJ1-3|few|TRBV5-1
TGCGCCAGCAGCTTGGGAGGGGGCGAAGGAAACACCATATATTTT
CASSLGGGEGNTIYF